The next 13 T cell receptor beta chains were all read from a single sample in a study of OX40 agonist ivuxolimab in advanced cancers. TCRdb keeps only in-frame clones here, not all; method: immunoSEQ multiplex PCR. The table lists 65,000 to 100,000 clones, 91% of them singletons. The source was CD4+ or CD8+ T cells sorted from blood, collected in a trial of the OX40 agonist ivuxolimab. The source of these receptors is an adult with an advanced solid tumor such as melanoma, head and neck, liver or kidney cancer.

The J gene is TRBJ1-2, the V gene TRBV4-1; perhaps TRBD1 as D (5 bases). The CDR3 has 15 residues. Between the trimmed V and J ends, which lost 5 bases and 1 base, there was a span of 14 bases. Germline lookup yields CDR1 MGHRA and CDR2 YSYEKL. CDR3 DNA sequence: TGCGCCAGCAGCTACGGGCAGGGTGGTAACTATGGCTACACCTTC. It specifies CASSYGQGGNYGYTF.

This clone was seen once. This chain links TRBV29-1 with TRBJ2-7; D perhaps matches TRBD2 (7 bases). Trimming took off 6 bases at V and 5 bases at J, with 17 bases between the two ends. Germline V gene data show CDR1 as SQVTM and CDR2 as ANQGSEA. The CDR3 length is 13 residues. The CDR3 loop is CSVGPGGRDEQYF. The CDR3 DNA reads TGCAGCGTGGGGCCGGGGGGCAGGGACGAGCAGTACTTC.

This clone was detected only a few times. The gene calls are TRBV4-2 and TRBJ1-5; no clear D. Germline CDR1 and CDR2: LGHNA and YNFKEQ. The V gene lost 1 base and the J gene lost 6 bases, with 13 bases spanning the gap. The CDR3 spans 15 residues. CDR3 bases: TGTGCCAGCAGCCAAGCCGTACAGTCGGGTCAGCCCCAGCATTTT. Amino acids: CASSQAVQSGQPQHF.

This clone was counted once. In the same sample, other DNA sequences code for this CDR3. The CDR3 here is CASSPGTVETQYF. For the CDR3, the DNA is TGTGCCAGCAGCCCAGGGACGGTTGAGACCCAGTACTTC. The J gene is TRBJ2-5, the V gene TRBV7-3; possibly TRBD1 or TRBD2 for D (5 bases each). The CDR3 length is 13 residues. V gave up 5 bases and J gave up 5 bases, with 12 bases separating them. The V gene's germline CDR1 is SGHTA and CDR2 FQGTGA.

This clone is a singleton in its sample. This rearrangement joins TRBV9 to TRBJ2-7; D may be TRBD2 (5 bases). V lost 3 bases and J lost 0, with 10 bases in between. Germline V gene data show CDR1 as SGDLS and CDR2 as YYNGEE. The CDR3 is 14 amino acids. The CDR3 coding sequence is TGTGCCAGCAGCGCACTGGGGAGCTCCTACGAGCAGTACTTC. Encoded protein: CASSALGSSYEQYF.

The CDR3 is CASSLDRVVDEQYF. The CDR3, as DNA: TGTGCCAGCAGCTTGGACAGGGTTGTAGACGAGCAGTACTTC. The chain is built from TRBV5-4 and TRBJ2-7; TRBD1 might be the D (6 bases). Trimming cost V 0 bases and J 5 bases, with 12 bases left between them. This CDR3 is 14 amino acids long. CDR1 and CDR2 (germline): SGHNT, YYREEE (reference sequence). Complete variable domain (other parts from reference TRBV5-4 and TRBJ2-7): ETGVTQSPTHLIKTRGQQVTLRCSSQSGHNTVSWYQQALGQGPQFIFQYYREEENGRGNFPPRFSGLQFPNYSSELNVNALELDDSALYLCASSLDRVVDEQYFGPGTRLTVT.

The J gene is TRBJ2-5, the V gene TRBV5-8, with unresolved D. CDR1 and CDR2 from the germline V gene are SGHTS and YDEGEE. CDR3 length: 13 residues. Deletions cut 2 bases from V and 6 bases from J, with 11 bases between. CDR3 protein: CASSFSDRKTQYF. In nucleotides, the CDR3 is TGTGCCAGCAGCTTTTCGGATAGAAAGACCCAGTACTTC.

The gene calls are TRBV28 and TRBJ1-5; D remains ambiguous. CDR3 length: 15 residues. Germline CDR1 MDHEN, CDR2 SYDVKM. V lost 1 base to trimming and J lost 2 bases, with 9 bases between them. CDR3 nucleotide sequence: TGTGCCAGCAGTTTATCACTAGCGGGCAATCAGCCCCAGCATTTT. Its protein product is CASSLSLAGNQPQHF.

To note about this clone: The junction departs from the called germline gene at one end, perhaps through a read error. The chain has TRBV7-7 and TRBJ2-1, with D uncertain. This CDR3 has 14 residues. The germline gives CDR1 SSHAT, CDR2 FNYEAQ (reference sequence). CDR3 sequence: CASSRGETYNEQFF. The CDR3 coding sequence is TGTGCTAGCAGCCGCGGAGAAACCTACAATGAGCAGTTCTTC.

The J gene is TRBJ2-1, the V gene TRBV6-5; 9 bases fit TRBD2. Germline values: CDR1 MNHEY, CDR2 SVGAGI. The CDR3 has 15 amino acids. Trimming removed 9 bases from V and 2 bases from J; junction bases left unmatched: 8. Here the CDR3 reads CARPGLAYPYNEQFF. CDR3 nucleotide sequence: TGTGCCAGACCGGGACTAGCATACCCCTACAATGAGCAGTTCTTC.

The chain links TRBV29-1 to TRBJ2-7; the D gene is possibly TRBD1 (6 bases). Germline CDR1 SQVTM, CDR2 ANQGSEA. This CDR3 has 13 amino acids. V gave up 7 bases and J gave up 0 bases, with 13 bases separating them. For the CDR3, the DNA is TGCAGCGGCCGACAGGCGAGCTCCTACGAGCAGTACTTC. Its translation: CSGRQASSYEQYF.

V and J are TRBV6-1 and TRBJ1-2; D remains ambiguous. The CDR3 spans 13 residues. V shed 10 bases and J shed 8 bases, with 20 bases lying between them. Germline V gives CDR1 MNHNS, CDR2 SASEGT. CDR3 nucleotides: TGTGCCACCTCCCAGCTTGGTGCAGAAGGCTACACCTTC. It is translated as CATSQLGAEGYTF.

The V call is TRBV28, the J call TRBJ2-7; D may be TRBD1 (6 bases). V was pared by 7 bases and J by 5 bases, with 18 bases between. Germline V lookup: CDR1 MDHEN, CDR2 SYDVKM. CDR3 length: 14 amino acids. The chain's CDR3 is CASISGEGAHEQYF. The CDR3 bases are TGTGCCAGCATATCAGGGGAAGGGGCCCACGAGCAGTACTTC. Drawing the rest from reference TRBV28 and TRBJ2-7, the complete variable domain is DVKVTQSSRYLVKRTGEKVFLECVQDMDHENMFWYRQDPGLGLRLIYFSYDVKMKEKGDIPEGYSVSREKKERFSLILESASTNQTSMYLCASISGEGAHEQYFGPGTRLTVT.